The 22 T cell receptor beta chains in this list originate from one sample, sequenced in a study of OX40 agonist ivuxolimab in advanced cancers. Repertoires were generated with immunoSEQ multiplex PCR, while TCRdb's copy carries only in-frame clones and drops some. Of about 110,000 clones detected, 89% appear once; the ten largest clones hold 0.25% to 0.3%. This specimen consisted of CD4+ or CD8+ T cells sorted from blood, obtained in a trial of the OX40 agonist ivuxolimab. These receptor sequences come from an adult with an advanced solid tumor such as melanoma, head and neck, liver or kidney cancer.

The CDR3 nucleotides read TGCGCCAGCAGCCTCCCATTCGACGGTGTCAATCAGCCCCAGCATTTT. It codes for CASSLPFDGVNQPQHF. The rearrangement joins TRBV4-1 to TRBJ1-5, with D hard to call. V lost 4 bases, J lost 3 bases, and 16 bases lay in between. Germline CDR1 and CDR2: MGHRA and YSYEKL. CDR3 size: 16 residues.

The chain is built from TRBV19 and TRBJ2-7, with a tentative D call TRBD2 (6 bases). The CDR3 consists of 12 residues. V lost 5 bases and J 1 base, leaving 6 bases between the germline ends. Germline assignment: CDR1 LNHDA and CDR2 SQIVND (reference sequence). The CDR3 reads CASSGGSYEQYF. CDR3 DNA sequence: TGTGCCAGTAGTGGAGGGTCCTACGAGCAGTACTTC.

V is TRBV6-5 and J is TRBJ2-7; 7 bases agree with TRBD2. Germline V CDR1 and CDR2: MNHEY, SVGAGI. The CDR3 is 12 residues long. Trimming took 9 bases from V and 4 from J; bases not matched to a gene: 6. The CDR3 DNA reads TGTGCCAGTCGCGGGAGTTGGTACGAGCAGTACTTC. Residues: CASRGSWYEQYF.

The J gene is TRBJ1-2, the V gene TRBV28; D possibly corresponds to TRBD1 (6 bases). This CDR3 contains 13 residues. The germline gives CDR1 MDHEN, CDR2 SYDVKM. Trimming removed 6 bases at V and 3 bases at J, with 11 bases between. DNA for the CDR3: TGTGCCAGCAGCTCTACAGGGTACTATGGCTACACCTTC. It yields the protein CASSSTGYYGYTF.

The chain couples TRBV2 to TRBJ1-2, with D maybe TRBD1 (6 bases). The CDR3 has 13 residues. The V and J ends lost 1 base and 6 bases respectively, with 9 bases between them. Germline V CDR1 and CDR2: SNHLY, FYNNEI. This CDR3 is CASSEGQDDGYTF. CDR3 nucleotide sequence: TGTGCCAGCAGTGAAGGACAGGACGATGGCTACACCTTC.

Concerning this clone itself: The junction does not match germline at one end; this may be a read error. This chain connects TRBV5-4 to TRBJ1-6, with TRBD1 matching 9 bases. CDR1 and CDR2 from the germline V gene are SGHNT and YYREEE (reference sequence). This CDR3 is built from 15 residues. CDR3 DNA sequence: TGCGCCAGCAGCCAAGAGGGGACAGGGCTATCACCCCTCCACTTT. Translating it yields CASSQEGTGLSPLHF.

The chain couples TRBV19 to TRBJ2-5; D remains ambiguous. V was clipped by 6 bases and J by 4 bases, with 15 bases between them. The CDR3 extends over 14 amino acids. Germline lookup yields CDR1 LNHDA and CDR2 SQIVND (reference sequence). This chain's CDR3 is CASRISGGPETQYF. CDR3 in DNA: TGTGCCAGTAGGATTTCCGGTGGGCCAGAGACCCAGTACTTC. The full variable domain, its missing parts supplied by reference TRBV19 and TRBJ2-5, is DGGITQSPKYLFRKEGQNVTLSCEQNLNHDAMYWYRQDPGQGLRLIYYSQIVNDFQKGDIAEGYSVSREKKESFPLTVTSAQKNPTAFYLCASRISGGPETQYFGPGTRLLVL.

CDR3 region: CAISAELNTEAFF. The CDR3 bases are TGTGCCATCAGTGCAGAATTGAACACTGAAGCTTTCTTT. The chain employs TRBV10-3 and TRBJ1-1, with D hard to call. The CDR3 sequence is 13 residues long. Per the germline V gene, CDR1 is ENHRY and CDR2 is SYGVKD. V was cut by 4 bases and J by 0 bases, with 6 bases left in between.

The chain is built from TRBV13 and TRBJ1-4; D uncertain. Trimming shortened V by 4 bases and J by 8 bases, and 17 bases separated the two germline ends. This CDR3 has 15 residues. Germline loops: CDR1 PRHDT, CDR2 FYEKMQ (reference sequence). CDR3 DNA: TGTGCCAGCAGCTCAAGGCGGGGTCTAGGGGAAAAACTGTTTTTT. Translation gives CASSSRRGLGEKLFF.

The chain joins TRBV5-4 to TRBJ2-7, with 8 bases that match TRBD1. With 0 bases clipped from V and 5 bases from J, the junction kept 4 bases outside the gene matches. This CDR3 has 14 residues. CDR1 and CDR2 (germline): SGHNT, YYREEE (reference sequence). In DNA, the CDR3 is TGTGCCAGCAGCTTGGACAGGGGGTCCCACGAGCAGTACTTC. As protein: CASSLDRGSHEQYF.

The CDR3 loop is CASSPGFSYEQYF. CDR3 nucleotide sequence: TGTGCCAGCTCACCTGGGTTTAGCTACGAGCAGTACTTC. The chain uses TRBV18 and TRBJ2-7, with D uncertain. Germline assignment: CDR1 KGHSH and CDR2 LQKENI. The CDR3 sequence is 13 residues long. V lost 3 bases to trimming and J lost 3 bases, with 9 bases between them.

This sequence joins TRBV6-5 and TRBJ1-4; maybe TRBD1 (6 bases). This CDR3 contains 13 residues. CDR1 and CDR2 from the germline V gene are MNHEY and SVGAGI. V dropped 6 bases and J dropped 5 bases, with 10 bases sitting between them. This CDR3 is CASRQTGNEKLFF. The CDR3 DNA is TGTGCCAGCAGGCAGACAGGAAATGAAAAACTGTTTTTT.

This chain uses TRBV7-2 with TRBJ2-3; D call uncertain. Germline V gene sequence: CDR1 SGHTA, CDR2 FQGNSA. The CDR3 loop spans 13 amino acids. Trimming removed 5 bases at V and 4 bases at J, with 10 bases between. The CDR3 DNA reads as TGTGCCAGCAGCCTCCCTGCGGCAGATACGCAGTATTTT. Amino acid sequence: CASSLPAADTQYF.

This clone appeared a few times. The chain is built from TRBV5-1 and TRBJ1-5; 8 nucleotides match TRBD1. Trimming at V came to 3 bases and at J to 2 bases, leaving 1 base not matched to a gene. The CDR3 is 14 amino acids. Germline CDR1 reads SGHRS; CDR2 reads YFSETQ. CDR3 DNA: TGCGCCAGCAGCTCGGGACAGGGCAATCAGCCCCAGCATTTT. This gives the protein CASSSGQGNQPQHF.

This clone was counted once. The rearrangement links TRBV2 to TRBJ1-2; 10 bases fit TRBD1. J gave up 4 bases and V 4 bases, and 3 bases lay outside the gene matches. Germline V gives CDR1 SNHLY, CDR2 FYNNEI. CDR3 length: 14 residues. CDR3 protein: CASSVRDRGYGYTF. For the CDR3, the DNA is TGTGCCAGCAGTGTTCGGGACAGGGGCTATGGCTACACCTTC. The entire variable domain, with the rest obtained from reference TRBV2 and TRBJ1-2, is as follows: EPEVTQTPSHQVTQMGQEVILRCVPISNHLYFYWYRQILGQKVEFLVSFYNNEISEKSEIFDDQFSVERPDGSNFTLKIRSTKLEDSAMYFCASSVRDRGYGYTFGSGTRLTVV.

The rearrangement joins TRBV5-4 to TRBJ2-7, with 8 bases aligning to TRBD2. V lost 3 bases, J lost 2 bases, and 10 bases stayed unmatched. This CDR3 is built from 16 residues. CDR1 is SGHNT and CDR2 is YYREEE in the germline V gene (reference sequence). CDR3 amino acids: CASSSGTSGIPYEQYF. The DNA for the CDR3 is TGTGCCAGCAGCTCGGGAACTAGCGGAATACCCTACGAGCAGTACTTC.

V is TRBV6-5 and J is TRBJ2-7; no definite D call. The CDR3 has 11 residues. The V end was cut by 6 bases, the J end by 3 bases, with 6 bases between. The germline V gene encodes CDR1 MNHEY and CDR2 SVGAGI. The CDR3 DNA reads TGTGCCAGCAGGGCACTCTACGAGCAGTACTTC. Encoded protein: CASRALYEQYF.

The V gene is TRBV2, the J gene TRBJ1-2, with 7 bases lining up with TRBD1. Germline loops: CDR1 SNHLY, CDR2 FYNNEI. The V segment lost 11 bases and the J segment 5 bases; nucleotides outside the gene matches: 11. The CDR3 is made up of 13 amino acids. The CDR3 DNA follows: TGTGCCGGTAGGGGGCCCCAAAATTATGGCTACACCTTC. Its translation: CAGRGPQNYGYTF. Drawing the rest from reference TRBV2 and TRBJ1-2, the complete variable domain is EPEVTQTPSHQVTQMGQEVILRCVPISNHLYFYWYRQILGQKVEFLVSFYNNEISEKSEIFDDQFSVERPDGSNFTLKIRSTKLEDSAMYFCAGRGPQNYGYTFGSGTRLTVV.

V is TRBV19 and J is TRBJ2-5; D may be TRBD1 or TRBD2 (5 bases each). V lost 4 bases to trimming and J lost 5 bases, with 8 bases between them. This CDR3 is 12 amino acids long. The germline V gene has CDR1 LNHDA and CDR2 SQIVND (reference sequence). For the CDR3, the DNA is TGTGCCAGTAGTAGGGGGAGTGAGACCCAGTACTTC. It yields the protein CASSRGSETQYF.

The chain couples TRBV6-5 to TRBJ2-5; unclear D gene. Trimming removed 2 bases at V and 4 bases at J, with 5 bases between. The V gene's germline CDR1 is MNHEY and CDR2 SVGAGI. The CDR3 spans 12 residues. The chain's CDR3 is CASSYTRETQYF. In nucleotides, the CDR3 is TGTGCCAGCAGTTACACCCGAGAGACCCAGTACTTC.

CDR3 coding DNA: TGTGCCAGCTCGCCCACCGCCACCTACGAGCAGTACTTC. Residues: CASSPTATYEQYF. This rearrangement joins TRBV28 to TRBJ2-7; D not resolved. The ends were cut back, 8 bases at V and 2 bases at J, with 13 bases in the middle. CDR1 and CDR2 from the germline V gene are MDHEN and SYDVKM. The CDR3 has 13 amino acids.

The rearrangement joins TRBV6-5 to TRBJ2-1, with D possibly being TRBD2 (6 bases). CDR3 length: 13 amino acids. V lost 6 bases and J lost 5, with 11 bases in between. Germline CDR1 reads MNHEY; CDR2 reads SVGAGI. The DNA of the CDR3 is TGTGCCAGCAGCGGGAGCGTTAACAATGAGCAGTTCTTC. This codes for CASSGSVNNEQFF.